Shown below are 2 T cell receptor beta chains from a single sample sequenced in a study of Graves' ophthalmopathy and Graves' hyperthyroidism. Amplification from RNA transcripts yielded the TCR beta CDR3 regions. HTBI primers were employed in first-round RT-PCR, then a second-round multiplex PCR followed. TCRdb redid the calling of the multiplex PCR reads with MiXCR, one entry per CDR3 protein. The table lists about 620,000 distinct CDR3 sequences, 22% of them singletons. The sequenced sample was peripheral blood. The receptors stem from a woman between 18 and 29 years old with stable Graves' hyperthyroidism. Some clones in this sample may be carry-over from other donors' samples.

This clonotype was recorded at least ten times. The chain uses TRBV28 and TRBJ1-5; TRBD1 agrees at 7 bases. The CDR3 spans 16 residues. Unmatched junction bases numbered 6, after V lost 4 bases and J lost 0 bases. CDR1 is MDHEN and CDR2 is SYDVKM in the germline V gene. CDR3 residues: CASSSTDRPSNQPQHF. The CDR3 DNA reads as TGTGCCAGCAGTTCAACGGACAGGCCTAGCAATCAGCCCCAGCATTTT.

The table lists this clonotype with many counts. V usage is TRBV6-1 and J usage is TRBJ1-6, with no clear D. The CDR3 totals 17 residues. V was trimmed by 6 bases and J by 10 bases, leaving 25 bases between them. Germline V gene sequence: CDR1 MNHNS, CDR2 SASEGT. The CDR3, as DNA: TGTGCCAGCAGCGAGACCCCCCGGACTTCGGAGGGATCACCCCTCCACTTT. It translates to CASSETPRTSEGSPLHF.